This is a list of T cell receptor beta chains from one sample in a study of T cells in Graves' hyperthyroidism and ophthalmopathy. TCRdb re-analysed the multiplex PCR reads in MiXCR, keeping a single row per CDR3 protein. The table lists about 570,000 distinct CDR3 sequences, about 43% of them singletons. The sequencing input was peripheral blood or thyroid tissue (not recorded which). The receptor set was obtained from an adult woman with Graves' disease, either hyperthyroidism or ophthalmopathy (not recorded which). CDR3s leave out the opening cysteine and the closing phenylalanine or tryptophan. Fields, in order: V gene, J gene, CDR3 protein.

>TRBV30|TRBJ2-6
AFRTPGANVLT
>TRBV7-2|TRBJ1-5
ASSLDSFNQPQH
>TRBV11-2|TRBJ1-1
ASSVGPRTAF
>TRBV7-6|TRBJ2-1
ASSSIVGNEQF
>TRBV4-1|TRBJ1-5
ASGGQSDQPQH
>TRBV19|TRBJ1-1
ASSIRSRLHTEAF
>TRBV19|TRBJ1-2
ASSMSGQGGADGYT
>TRBV20-1|TRBJ1-5
SADGSNQPQH
>TRBV20-1|TRBJ2-5
SASSGRAKTQY
>TRBV9|TRBJ1-1
ASNTGANTEAF
>TRBV7-2|TRBJ1-1
ASSTRGGPYGTEAF
>TRBV7-9|TRBJ2-5
ASSRWEDGMETQY
>TRBV12-3/TRBV12-4|TRBJ1-5
ASSLIENQPQH
>TRBV2|TRBJ1-2
ASRKTGDYGYT
>TRBV29-1|TRBJ1-2
SVGRDRGPGYT
>TRBV14|TRBJ2-7
ASSQEPGLAGYEQY
>TRBV19|TRBJ1-4
ASSIVRDSNEKLF
>TRBV19|TRBJ2-3
ASSYPSTDTQY
>TRBV11-2|TRBJ1-1
ASSLDLVAEAF
>TRBV19|TRBJ2-7
ASTTGGDEQY